This TCR beta chain was documented in a study of T cell responses to AZD1222 COVID-19 vaccine. Notes on the study in general: Spike-specific TCR breadth and depth both grew after two AZD1222 doses. As reported, nearly half of all spike-specific TCRs target variant regions that are unmutated. Repertoires were obtained solely post-peak T cell response.

With respect to this clone: Its antigen is as yet unknown.

This CDR3 has 11 amino acids. Per the germline V gene, CDR1 is WNHNN and CDR2 is SYGVQD (reference sequence). V lost 3 bases and J lost 6, with 5 bases in between. Here immunoSEQ multiplex PCR was the method, and the copy in TCRdb shows in-frame clones only, minus some. The sample shows fewer than 140,000 clones, 80% to 95% of them seen only once. The rearrangement links TRBV10-1 to TRBJ1-2; D is ambiguous. Sequenced material: peripheral blood, taken 28 days after the second AZD1222 dose. The clonotype originates from an adult who received the AZD1222 COVID-19 vaccine. CDR3 protein: CASSDRDGYTF. CDR3 nucleotides: TGCGCCAGCAGTGACCGAGATGGCTACACCTTC.